Presented here are 5 T cell receptor beta chains from one specimen sequenced in a study of regulatory T cells in long-lasting Graves disease. This sample's time point: newly diagnosed GD, antithyroid drugs for less than 3 months. PBMC-extracted RNA yielded the TCR library. To make TCR beta libraries, researchers used iRepertoire HTBI primers and Arm-PCR of CDR3 regions. TCRdb used MiXCR to reprocess the multiplex PCR reads, holding one entry per CDR3 protein. The sample yields around 450,000 distinct CDR3 sequences, under 15% seen once. This same sample was also part of a study on T cells in Graves' hyperthyroidism and ophthalmopathy.

The specimen was peripheral blood mononuclear cells (PBMCs), collected at new diagnosis, from a patient treated with antithyroid drugs. Receptors were obtained from a woman between 25 and 40 years old with Graves disease.

V and J are TRBV15 and TRBJ2-3; 14 positions match TRBD2. The germline gives CDR1 LNHNV, CDR2 YYDKDF (reference sequence). V trimming: 2 bases; J trimming: 5 bases; junction bases outside the gene matches: 6. The CDR3 runs to 17 residues. The CDR3 region has the DNA TGTGCCACCAGCAGACGGACTAGCGGGAGGAGTTTAGATACGCAGTATTTT. Its protein is CATSRRTSGRSLDTQYF.

The table lists this clonotype with many counts. The rearrangement uses TRBV20-1 and TRBJ1-2; a possible D gene is TRBD1 (6 bases). Germline values: CDR1 DFQATT, CDR2 SNEGSKA (reference sequence). The CDR3 sequence is 15 residues long. V shed 2 bases and J shed 4 bases, with 17 bases lying between them. For the CDR3, the DNA is TGCAGTGCTAGACTAACCCCAGGGGAAGTCTATGGCTACACCTTC. Residues: CSARLTPGEVYGYTF.

This clonotype showed up many times. The V gene is TRBV13, the J gene TRBJ2-3; 10 positions match TRBD1. The length of the CDR3 is 17 residues. The trim removed 3 bases at V and 4 bases at J, leaving 10 bases unmatched. The germline gives CDR1 PRHDT, CDR2 FYEKMQ (reference sequence). CDR3 region: CASSFGTGETEADTQYF. CDR3 bases: TGTGCCAGCAGCTTTGGGACAGGGGAAACTGAAGCAGATACGCAGTATTTT.

This clonotype was seen a handful of times. The rearrangement links TRBV20-1 to TRBJ1-5, with TRBD1 identical over 10 bases. V gave up 3 bases and J gave up 8 bases; unmatched junction bases: 7. The CDR3 contains 14 residues. CDR1 and CDR2 (germline): DFQATT, SNEGSKA (reference sequence). The CDR3 bases are TGCAGTGCTAGGTGGGACAGGGGTCCGGAGCCCCAGCATTTT. The encoded protein is CSARWDRGPEPQHF.

The table lists this clonotype with many counts. This rearrangement joins TRBV5-6 to TRBJ2-3; the D gene is possibly TRBD1 (5 bases). V lost 5 bases and J 0 bases, leaving 13 bases between the germline ends. This CDR3 comprises 15 residues. Germline values: CDR1 SGHDT, CDR2 YYEEEE. Here the CDR3 reads CASRVDSSSTDTQYF. DNA of the CDR3: TGTGCCAGCAGGGTAGACAGTTCTAGCACAGATACGCAGTATTTT.